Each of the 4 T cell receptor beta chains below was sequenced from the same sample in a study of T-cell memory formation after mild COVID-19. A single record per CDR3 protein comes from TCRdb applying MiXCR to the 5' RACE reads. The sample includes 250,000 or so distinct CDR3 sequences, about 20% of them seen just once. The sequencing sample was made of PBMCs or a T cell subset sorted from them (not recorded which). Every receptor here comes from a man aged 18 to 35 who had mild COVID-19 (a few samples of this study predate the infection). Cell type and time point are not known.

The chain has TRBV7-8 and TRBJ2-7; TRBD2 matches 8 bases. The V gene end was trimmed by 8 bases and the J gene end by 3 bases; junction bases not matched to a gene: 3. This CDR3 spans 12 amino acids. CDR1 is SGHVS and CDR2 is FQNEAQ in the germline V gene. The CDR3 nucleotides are TGTGCCAGCCGACGGGGGGGCTACGAGCAGTACGTC. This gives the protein CASRRGGYEQYV.

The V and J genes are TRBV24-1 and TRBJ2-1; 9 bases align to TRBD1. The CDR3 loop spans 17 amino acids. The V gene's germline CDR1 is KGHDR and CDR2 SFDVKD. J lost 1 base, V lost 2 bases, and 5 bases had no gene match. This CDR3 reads CATSDWETGGSYNEQFF. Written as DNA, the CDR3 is TGTGCCACCAGTGATTGGGAGACAGGGGGTTCCTACAATGAGCAGTTCTTC.

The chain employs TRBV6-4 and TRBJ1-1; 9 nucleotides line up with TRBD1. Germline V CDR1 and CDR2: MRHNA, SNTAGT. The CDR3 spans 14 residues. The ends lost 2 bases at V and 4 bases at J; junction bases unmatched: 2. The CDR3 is CASSDTDRGTEAFF. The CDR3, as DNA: TGTGCCAGCAGTGACACGGACAGGGGCACTGAAGCTTTCTTT.

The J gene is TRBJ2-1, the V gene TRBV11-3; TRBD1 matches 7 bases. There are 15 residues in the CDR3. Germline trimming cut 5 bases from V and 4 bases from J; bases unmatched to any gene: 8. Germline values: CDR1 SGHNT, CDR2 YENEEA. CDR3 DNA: TGTGCCAGCAGCCGGGGACAGCGGCAGTACAATGAGCAGTTCTTC. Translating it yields CASSRGQRQYNEQFF.